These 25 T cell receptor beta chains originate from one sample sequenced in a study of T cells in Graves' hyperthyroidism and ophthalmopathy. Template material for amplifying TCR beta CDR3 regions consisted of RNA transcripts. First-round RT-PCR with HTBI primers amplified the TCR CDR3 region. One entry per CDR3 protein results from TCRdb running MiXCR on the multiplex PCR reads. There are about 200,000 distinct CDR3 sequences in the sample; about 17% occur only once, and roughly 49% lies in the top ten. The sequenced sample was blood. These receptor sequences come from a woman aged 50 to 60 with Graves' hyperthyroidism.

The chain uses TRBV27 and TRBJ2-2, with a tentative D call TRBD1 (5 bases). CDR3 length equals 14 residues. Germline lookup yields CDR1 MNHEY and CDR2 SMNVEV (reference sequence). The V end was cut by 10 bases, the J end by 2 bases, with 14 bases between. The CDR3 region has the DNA TGTGCCACCCGGTGGGGCAGAAACACCGGGGAGCTGTTTTTT. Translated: CATRWGRNTGELFF.

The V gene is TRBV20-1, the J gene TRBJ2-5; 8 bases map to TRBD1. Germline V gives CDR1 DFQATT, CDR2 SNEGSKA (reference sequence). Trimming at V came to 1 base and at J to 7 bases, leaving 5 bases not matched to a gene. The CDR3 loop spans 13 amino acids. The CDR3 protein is CSARGTGGGTQYF. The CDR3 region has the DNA TGCAGTGCTAGAGGAACAGGGGGAGGGACCCAGTACTTC.

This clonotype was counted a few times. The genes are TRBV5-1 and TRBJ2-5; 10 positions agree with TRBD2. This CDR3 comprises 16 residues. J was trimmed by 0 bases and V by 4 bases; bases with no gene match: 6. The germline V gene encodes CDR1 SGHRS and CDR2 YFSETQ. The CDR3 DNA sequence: TGCGCCAGCAGCCTGATAGCGGGAGGAGACCAAGAGACCCAGTACTTC. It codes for CASSLIAGGDQETQYF.

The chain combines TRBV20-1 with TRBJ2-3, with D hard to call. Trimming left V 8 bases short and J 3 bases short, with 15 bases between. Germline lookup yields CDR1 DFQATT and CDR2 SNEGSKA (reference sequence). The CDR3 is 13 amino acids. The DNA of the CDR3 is TGCAGTTCACCTCTCGGCAGTACAGATACGCAGTATTTT. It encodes CSSPLGSTDTQYF.

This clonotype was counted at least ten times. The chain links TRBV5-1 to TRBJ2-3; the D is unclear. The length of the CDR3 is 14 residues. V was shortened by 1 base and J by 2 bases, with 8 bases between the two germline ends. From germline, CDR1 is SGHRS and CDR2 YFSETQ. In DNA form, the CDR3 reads TGCGCCAGCAGCTTGAGCCACCCCACAGATACGCAGTATTTT. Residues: CASSLSHPTDTQYF.

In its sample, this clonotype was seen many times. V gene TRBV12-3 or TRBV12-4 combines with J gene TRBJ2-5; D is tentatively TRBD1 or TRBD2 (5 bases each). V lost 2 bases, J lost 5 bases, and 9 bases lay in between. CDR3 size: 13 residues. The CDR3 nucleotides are TGTGCCAGCAGTTTATCAGGGACCGAGACCCAGTACTTC. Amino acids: CASSLSGTETQYF.

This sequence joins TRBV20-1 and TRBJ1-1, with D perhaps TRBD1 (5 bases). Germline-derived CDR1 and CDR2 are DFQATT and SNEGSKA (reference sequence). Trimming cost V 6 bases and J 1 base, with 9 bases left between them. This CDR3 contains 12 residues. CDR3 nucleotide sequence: TGCAGTGCAGGGGAGTGGAACACTGAAGCTTTCTTT. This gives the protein CSAGEWNTEAFF.

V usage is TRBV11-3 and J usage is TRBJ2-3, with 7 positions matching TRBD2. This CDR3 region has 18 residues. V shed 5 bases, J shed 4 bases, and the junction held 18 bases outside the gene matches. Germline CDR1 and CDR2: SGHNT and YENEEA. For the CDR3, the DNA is TGTGCCAGCAGCCGAGGAGGTGGCGGGAGTTCAAGCGCAGATACGCAGTATTTT. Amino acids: CASSRGGGGSSSADTQYF.

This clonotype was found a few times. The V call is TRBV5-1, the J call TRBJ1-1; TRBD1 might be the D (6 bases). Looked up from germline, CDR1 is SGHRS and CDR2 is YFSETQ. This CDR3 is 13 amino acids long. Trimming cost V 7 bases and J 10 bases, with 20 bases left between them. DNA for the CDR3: TGCGCCAGCGCTTCAGGGGCCGGGCGGGGAGCTTTCTTT. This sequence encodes CASASGAGRGAFF.

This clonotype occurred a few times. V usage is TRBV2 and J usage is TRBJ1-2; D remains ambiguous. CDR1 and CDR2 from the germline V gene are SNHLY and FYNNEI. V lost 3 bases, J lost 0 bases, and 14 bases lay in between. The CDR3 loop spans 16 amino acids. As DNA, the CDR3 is TGTGCCAGCAGTGAGAGTGATGTGATAGCTAACTATGGCTACACCTTC. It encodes CASSESDVIANYGYTF.

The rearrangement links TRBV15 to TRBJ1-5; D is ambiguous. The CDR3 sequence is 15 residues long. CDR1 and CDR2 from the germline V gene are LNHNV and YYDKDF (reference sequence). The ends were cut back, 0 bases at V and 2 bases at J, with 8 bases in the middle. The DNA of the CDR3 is TGTGCCACCAGCAGAGATCCGGGAGGCAATCAGCCCCAGCATTTT. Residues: CATSRDPGGNQPQHF.

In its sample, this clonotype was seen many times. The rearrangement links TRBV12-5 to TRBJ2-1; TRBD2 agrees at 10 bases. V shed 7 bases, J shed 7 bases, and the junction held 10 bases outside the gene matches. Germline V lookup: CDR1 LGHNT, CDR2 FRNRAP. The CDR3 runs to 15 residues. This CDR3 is CASALGLAGVNEQFF. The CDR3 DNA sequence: TGTGCTAGTGCCCTTGGTCTAGCGGGAGTTAATGAGCAGTTCTTC. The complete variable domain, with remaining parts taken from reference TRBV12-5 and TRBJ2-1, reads DARVTQTPRHKVTEMGQEVTMRCQPILGHNTVFWYRQTMMQGLELLAYFRNRAPLDDSGMPKDRFSAEMPDATLATLKIQPSEPRDSAVYFCASALGLAGVNEQFFGPGTRLTVL.

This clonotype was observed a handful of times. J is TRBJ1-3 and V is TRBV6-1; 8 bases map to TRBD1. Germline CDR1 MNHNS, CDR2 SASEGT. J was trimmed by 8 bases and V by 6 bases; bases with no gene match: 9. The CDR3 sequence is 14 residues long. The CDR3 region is CASSQTGGSHTIYF. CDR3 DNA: TGTGCCAGCAGCCAAACAGGGGGGTCGCACACCATATATTTT.

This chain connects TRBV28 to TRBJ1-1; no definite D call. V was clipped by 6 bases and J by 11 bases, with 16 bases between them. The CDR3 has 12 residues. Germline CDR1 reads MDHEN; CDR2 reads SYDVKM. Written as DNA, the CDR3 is TGTGCCAGCAGCCCTCCCCCTATAAGGGCTTTCTTT. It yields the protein CASSPPPIRAFF.

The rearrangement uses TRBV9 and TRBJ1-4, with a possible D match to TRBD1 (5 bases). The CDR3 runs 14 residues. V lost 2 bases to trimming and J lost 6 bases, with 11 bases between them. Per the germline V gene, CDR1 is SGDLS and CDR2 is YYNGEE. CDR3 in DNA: TGTGCCAGCAGCGTTGCGCCCAGGGATGAAAAACTGTTTTTT. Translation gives CASSVAPRDEKLFF. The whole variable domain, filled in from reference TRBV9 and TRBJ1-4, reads DSGVTQTPKHLITATGQRVTLRCSPRSGDLSVYWYQQSLDQGLQFLIQYYNGEERAKGNILERFSAQQFPDLHSELNLSSLELGDSALYFCASSVAPRDEKLFFGSGTQLSVL.

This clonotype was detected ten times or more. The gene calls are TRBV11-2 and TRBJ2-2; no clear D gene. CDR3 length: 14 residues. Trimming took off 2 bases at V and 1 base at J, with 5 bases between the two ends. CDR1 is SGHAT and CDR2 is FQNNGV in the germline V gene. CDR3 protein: CASSLSQNTGELFF. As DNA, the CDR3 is TGTGCCAGCAGCTTATCCCAGAACACCGGGGAGCTGTTTTTT.

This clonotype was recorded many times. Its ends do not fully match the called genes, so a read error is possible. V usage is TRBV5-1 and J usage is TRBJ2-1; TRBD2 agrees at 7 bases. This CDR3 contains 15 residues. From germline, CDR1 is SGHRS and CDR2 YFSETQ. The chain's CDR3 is CASSLGGSSYNEQFF. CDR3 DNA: TGTGCCAGCAGCTTAGGCGGGAGCTCCTACAATGAGCAGTTCTTC.

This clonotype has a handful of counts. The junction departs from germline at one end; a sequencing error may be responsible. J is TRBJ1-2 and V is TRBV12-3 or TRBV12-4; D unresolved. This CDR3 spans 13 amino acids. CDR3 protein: CASMTEDNYGYAF. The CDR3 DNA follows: TGTGCCAGCATGACGGAAGATAACTATGGCTACGCCTTC.

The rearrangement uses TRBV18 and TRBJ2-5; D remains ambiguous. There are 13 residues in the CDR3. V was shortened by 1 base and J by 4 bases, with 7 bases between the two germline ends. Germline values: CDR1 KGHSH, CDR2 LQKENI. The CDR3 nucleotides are TGTGCCAGCTCACCACAGAACACAGAGACCCAGTACTTC. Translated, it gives CASSPQNTETQYF.

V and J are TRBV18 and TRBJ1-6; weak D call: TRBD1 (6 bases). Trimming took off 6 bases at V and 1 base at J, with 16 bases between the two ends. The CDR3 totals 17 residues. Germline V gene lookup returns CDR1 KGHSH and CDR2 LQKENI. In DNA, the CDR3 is TGTGCCAGCTCGCCTACTTCAGGGGTATCCTATAATTCACCCCTCCACTTT. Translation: CASSPTSGVSYNSPLHF.

The CDR3 region is CASSVRDSSIYEQYF. The CDR3 nucleotides are TGTGCCAGCAGCGTTAGGGACAGCTCAATCTACGAGCAGTACTTC. The chain couples TRBV9 to TRBJ2-7; 7 nucleotides line up with TRBD1. V shed 2 bases, J shed 3 bases, and the junction held 8 bases outside the gene matches. Germline-derived CDR1 and CDR2 are SGDLS and YYNGEE. The CDR3 has 15 residues.

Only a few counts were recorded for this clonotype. CDR3: CASSQTPWNEKLFF. The CDR3 DNA is TGTGCCAGCAGCCAAACTCCTTGGAATGAAAAACTGTTTTTT. The chain joins TRBV4-2 to TRBJ1-4; no clear D. Deletions cut 2 bases from V and 5 bases from J, with 9 bases between. This CDR3 contains 14 residues. Germline V gene lookup returns CDR1 LGHNA and CDR2 YNFKEQ.

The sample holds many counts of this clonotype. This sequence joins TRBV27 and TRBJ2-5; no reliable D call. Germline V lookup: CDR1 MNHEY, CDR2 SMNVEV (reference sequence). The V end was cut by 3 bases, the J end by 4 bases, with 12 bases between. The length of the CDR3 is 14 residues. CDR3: CASSFLSGTETQYF. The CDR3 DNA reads TGTGCCAGCAGTTTCCTATCAGGCACAGAGACCCAGTACTTC.

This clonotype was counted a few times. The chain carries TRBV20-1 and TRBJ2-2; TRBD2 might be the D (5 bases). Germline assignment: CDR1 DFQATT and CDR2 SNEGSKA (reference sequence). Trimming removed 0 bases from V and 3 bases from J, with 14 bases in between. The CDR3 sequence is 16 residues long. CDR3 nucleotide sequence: TGCAGTGCTAGAGACGGGGAGCGGATCCACACCGGGGAGCTGTTTTTT. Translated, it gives CSARDGERIHTGELFF.

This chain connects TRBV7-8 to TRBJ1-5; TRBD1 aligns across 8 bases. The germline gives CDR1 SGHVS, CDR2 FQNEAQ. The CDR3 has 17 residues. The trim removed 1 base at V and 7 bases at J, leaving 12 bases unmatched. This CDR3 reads CASSLVSGRAGGQPQHF. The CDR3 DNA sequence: TGTGCCAGCAGCTTAGTCTCGGGTAGGGCAGGGGGCCAGCCCCAGCATTTT.